The 2 T cell receptor beta chains below all came from one sample that was sequenced in a study of early T cells in non-severe SARS-CoV-2 infection. Via MiXCR, TCRdb re-called the 5' RACE reads, giving one row per CDR3 protein. The sample records more than 85,000 distinct CDR3 sequences, 13% being singletons. The sequenced material came from whole blood. These receptors were taken from an adult who was a healthcare worker with PCR-confirmed SARS-CoV-2 infection or an uninfected control (not recorded which).

The chain joins TRBV12-3 or TRBV12-4 to TRBJ1-5, with D possibly matching TRBD1 (6 bases). The V end was cut by 5 bases, the J end by 0 bases, with 11 bases between. The CDR3 sequence is 15 residues long. This CDR3 is CASSQTGFSNQPQHF. CDR3 nucleotide sequence: TGTGCCAGCAGTCAAACAGGGTTTAGCAATCAGCCCCAGCATTTT.

This clonotype has at least ten counts. V is TRBV20-1 and J is TRBJ2-1; D is undetermined. Germline V gives CDR1 DFQATT, CDR2 SNEGSKA (reference sequence). The CDR3 loop spans 14 amino acids. V shed 1 base and J shed 1 base, with 8 bases lying between them. CDR3 amino acids: CSARVTGSYNEQFF. The CDR3 DNA sequence: TGCAGTGCTAGAGTGACGGGTTCCTACAATGAGCAGTTCTTC.